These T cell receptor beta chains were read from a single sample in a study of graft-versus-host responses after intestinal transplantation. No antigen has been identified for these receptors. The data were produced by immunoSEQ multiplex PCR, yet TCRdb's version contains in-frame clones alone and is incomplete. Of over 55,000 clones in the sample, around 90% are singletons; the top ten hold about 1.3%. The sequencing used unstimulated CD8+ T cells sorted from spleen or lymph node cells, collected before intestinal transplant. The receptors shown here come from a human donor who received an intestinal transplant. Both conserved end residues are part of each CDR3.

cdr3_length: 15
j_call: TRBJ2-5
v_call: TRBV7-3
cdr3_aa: CASSLLAGVGETQYF

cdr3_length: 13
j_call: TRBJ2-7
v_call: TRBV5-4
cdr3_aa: CASSLGQAIEQYF

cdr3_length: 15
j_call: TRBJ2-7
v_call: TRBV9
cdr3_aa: CASSQAMGAPYEQYF

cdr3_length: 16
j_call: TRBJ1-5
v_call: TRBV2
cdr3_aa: CASSDSGNNSNQPQHF

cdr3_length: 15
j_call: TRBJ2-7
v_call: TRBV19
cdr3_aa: CASSNPGGNSYEQYF

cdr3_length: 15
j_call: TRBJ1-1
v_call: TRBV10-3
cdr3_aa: CATRGGVGMSTEAFF

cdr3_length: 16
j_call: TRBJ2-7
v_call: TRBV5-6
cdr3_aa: CASSPPGGGHSYEQYF

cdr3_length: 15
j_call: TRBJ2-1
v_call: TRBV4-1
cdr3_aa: CASSQDGFGAWEQFF

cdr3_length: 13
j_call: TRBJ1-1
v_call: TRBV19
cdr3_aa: CASSIILNTEAFF

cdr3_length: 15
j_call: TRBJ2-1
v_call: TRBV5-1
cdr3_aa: CASSSGLGGSDEQFF

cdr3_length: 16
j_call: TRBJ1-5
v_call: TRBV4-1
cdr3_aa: CASSQELGQLNQPQHF

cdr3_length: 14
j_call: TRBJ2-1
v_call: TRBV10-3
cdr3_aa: CAISGVGTVNEQFF

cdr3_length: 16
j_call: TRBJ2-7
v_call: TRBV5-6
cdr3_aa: CASSLANGQGSYEQYF

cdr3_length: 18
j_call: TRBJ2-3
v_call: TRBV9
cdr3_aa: CASSVGGGAGWGTDTQYF

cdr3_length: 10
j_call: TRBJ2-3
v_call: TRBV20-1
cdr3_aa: CSARADTQYF

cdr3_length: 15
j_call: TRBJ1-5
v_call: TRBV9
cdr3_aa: CASSVGGGAGQPQHF

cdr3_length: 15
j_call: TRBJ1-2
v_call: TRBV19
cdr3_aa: CASSIGLGGLNGYTF

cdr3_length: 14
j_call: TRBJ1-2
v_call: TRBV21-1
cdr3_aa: CASSKVSGWYGYTF

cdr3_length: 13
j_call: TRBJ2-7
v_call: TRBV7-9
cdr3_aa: CASSPEGNYEQYF

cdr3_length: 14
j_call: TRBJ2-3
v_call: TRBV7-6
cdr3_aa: CASSHGEGTDTQYF

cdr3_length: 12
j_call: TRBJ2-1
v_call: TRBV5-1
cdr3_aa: CASSLPTREQFF

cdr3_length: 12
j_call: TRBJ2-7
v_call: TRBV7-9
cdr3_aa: CASSFGPDEQYF

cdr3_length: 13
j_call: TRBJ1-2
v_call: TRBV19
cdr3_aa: CASSMAGVDGYTF

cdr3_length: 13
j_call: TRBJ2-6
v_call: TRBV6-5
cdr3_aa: CASIGSGANVLTF

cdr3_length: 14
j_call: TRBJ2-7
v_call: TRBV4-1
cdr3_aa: CASSQEEGSYEQYF

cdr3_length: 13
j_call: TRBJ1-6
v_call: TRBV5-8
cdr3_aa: CASSRPEGSPLHF

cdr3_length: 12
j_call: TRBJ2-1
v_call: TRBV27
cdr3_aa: CASGPGVDEQFF

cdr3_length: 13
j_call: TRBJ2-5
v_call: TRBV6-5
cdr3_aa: CASRPGGFETQYF